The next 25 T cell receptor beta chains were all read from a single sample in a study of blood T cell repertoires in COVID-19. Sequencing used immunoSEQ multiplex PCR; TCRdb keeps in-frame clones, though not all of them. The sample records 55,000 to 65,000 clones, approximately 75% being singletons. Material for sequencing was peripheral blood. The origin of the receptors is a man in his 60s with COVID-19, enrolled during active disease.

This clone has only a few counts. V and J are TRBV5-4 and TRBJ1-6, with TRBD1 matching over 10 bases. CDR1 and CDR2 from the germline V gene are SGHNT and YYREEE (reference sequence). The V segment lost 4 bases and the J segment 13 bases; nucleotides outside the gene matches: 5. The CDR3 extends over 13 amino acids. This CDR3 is CASSPTGGLPLHF. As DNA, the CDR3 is TGTGCCAGCAGCCCGACAGGGGGCCTCCCCCTCCACTTT.

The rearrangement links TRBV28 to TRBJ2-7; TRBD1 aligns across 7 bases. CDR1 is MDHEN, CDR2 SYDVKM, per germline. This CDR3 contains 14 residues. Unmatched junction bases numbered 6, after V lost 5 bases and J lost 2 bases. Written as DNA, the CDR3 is TGTGCCAGCAGTCGACAGGGATTTACCTACGAGCAGTACTTC. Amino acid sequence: CASSRQGFTYEQYF.

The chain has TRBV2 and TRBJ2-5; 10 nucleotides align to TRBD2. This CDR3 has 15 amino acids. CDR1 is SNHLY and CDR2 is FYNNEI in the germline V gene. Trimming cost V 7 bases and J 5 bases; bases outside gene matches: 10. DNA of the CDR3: TGTGCCAGCACCCCGGTTCGTAGCGGGGGGGAGACCCAGTACTTC. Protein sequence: CASTPVRSGGETQYF.

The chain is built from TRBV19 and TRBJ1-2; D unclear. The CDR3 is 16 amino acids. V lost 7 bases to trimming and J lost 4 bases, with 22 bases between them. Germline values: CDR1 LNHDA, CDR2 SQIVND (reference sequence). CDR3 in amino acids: CASNPKISPGGYGYTF. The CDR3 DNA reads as TGTGCCAGTAACCCAAAAATCTCCCCCGGCGGCTATGGCTACACCTTC.

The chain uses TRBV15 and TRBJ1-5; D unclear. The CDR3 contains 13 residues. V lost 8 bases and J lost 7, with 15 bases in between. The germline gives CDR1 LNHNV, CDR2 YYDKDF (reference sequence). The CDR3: CATQPDSGQPQHF. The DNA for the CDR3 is TGTGCCACCCAACCGGATAGCGGCCAGCCCCAGCATTTT.

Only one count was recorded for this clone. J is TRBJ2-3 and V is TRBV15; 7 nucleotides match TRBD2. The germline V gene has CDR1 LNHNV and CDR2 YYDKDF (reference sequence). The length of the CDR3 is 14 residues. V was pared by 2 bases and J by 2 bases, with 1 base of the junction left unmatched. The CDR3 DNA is TGTGCCACCAGCAGAACTAGCGTCACAGATACGCAGTATTTT. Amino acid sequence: CATSRTSVTDTQYF.

The CDR3 DNA reads as TGTGCCAGCTCACCATCCCCCTGGGCCACAGATACGCAGTATTTT. Protein: CASSPSPWATDTQYF. V is TRBV18 and J is TRBJ2-3; D is ambiguous. Trimming removed 2 bases at V and 2 bases at J, with 11 bases between. Germline lookup yields CDR1 KGHSH and CDR2 LQKENI. CDR3 length equals 15 residues.

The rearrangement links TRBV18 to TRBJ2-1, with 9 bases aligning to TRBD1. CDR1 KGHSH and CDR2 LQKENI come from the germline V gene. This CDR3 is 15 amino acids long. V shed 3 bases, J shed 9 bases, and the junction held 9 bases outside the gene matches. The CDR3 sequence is CASSPPGQGRGEQFF. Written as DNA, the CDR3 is TGTGCCAGCTCACCGCCGGGACAGGGAAGGGGTGAGCAGTTCTTC.

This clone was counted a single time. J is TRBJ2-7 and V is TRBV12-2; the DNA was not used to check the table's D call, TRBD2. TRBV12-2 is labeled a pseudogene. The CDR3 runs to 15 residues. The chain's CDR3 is CASRPITSGVYEQYF. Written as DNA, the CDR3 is TGTGCAAGTCGCCCGATAACTAGCGGGGTCTACGAGCAGTACTTC.

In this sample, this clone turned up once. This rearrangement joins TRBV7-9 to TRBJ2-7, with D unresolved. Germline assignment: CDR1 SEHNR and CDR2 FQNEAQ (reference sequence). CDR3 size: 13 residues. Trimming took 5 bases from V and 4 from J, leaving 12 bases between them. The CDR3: CASSPSGRYEQYF. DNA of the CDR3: TGTGCCAGCAGCCCCTCCGGTCGGTACGAGCAGTACTTC. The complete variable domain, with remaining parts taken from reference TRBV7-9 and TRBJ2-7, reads DTGVSQNPRHKITKRGQNVTFRCDPISEHNRLYWYRQTLGQGPEFLTYFQNEAQLEKSRLLSDRFSAERPKGSFSTLEIQRTEQGDSAMYLCASSPSGRYEQYFGPGTRLTVT.

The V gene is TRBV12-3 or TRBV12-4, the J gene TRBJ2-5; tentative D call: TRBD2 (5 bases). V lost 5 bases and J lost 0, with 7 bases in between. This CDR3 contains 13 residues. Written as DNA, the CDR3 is TGTGCCAGCAGTGGACTCTACCAAGAGACCCAGTACTTC. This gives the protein CASSGLYQETQYF.

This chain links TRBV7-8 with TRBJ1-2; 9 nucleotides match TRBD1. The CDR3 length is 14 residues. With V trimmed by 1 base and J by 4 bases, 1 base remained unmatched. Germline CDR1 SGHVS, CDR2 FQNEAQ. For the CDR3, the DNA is TGTGCCAGCAGCTTAGGGACAGGGGCCTATGGCTACACCTTC. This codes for CASSLGTGAYGYTF.

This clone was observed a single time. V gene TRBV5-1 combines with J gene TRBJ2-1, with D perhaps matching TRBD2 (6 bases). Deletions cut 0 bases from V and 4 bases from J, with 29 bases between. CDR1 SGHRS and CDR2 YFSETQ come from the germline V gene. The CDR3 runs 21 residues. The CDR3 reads CASSLGSNWLAPQGAYNEQFF. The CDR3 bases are TGCGCCAGCAGCTTGGGCTCGAATTGGCTAGCGCCACAAGGAGCATACAATGAGCAGTTCTTC. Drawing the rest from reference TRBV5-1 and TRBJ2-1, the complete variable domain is KAGVTQTPRYLIKTRGQQVTLSCSPISGHRSVSWYQQTPGQGLQFLFEYFSETQRNKGNFPGRFSGRQFSNSRSEMNVSTLELGDSALYLCASSLGSNWLAPQGAYNEQFFGPGTRLTVL.

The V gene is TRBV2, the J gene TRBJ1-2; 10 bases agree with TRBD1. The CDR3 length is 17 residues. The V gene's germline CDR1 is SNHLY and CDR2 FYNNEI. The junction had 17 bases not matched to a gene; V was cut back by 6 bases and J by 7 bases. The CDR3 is CASRDTAPGQGLSGYTF. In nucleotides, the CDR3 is TGTGCCAGCAGGGACACCGCCCCGGGACAGGGGTTGTCTGGCTACACCTTC.

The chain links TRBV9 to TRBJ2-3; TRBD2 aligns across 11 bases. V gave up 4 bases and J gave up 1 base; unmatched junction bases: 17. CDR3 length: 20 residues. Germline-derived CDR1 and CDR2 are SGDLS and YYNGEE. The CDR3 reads CASSMSSRGLTSGGTDTQYF. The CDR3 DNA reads TGTGCCAGCAGCATGTCTTCAAGGGGCCTGACTAGCGGGGGCACAGATACGCAGTATTTT.

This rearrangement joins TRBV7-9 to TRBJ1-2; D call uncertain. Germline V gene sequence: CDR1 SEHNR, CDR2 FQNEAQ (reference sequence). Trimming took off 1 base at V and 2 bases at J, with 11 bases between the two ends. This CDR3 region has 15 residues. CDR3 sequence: CASSLDIGVNYGYTF. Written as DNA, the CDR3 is TGTGCCAGCAGCTTAGATATCGGAGTGAACTATGGCTACACCTTC.

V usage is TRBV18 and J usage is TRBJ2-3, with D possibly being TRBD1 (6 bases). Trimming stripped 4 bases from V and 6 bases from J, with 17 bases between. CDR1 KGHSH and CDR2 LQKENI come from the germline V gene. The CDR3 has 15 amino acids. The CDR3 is CASSLDTGLRDTQYF. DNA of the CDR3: TGTGCCAGCTCACTCGACACAGGGTTGAGGGATACGCAGTATTTT.

This CDR3 reads CASSYRGEQFF. CDR3 nucleotides: TGTGCCAGCAGTTACCGCGGTGAGCAGTTCTTC. The genes are TRBV12-3 or TRBV12-4 and TRBJ2-1; D remains ambiguous. The V end was cut by 4 bases, the J end by 9 bases, with 7 bases between. This CDR3 region has 11 residues.

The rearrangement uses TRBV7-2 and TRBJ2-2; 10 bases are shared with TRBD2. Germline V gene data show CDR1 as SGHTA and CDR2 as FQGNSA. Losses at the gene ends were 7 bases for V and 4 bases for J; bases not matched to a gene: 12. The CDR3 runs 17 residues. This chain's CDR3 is CASTLGGASGSTGELFF. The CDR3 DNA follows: TGTGCCAGCACGCTGGGCGGGGCTAGCGGGAGCACCGGGGAGCTGTTTTTT. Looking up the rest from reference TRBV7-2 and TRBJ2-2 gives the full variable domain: GAGVSQSPSNKVTEKGKDVELRCDPISGHTALYWYRQSLGQGLEFLIYFQGNSAPDKSGLPSDRFSAERTGGSVSTLTIQRTQQEDSAVYLCASTLGGASGSTGELFFGEGSRLTVL.

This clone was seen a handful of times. The CDR3 bases are TGCAGCGTCGGGGGGGACAGGGGCGAGCTGTTTTTT. Translated, it gives CSVGGDRGELFF. The chain uses TRBV29-1 and TRBJ2-2, with 10 bases that match TRBD1. Looked up from germline, CDR1 is SQVTM and CDR2 is ANQGSEA. With 6 bases clipped from V and 11 bases from J, the junction kept 6 bases outside the gene matches. The CDR3 consists of 12 residues.

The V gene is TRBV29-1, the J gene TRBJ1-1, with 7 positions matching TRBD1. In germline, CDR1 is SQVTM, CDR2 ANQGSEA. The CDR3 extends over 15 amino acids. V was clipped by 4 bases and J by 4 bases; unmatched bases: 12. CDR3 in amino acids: CSVGGRQGWSTEAFF. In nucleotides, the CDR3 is TGCAGCGTTGGGGGCCGACAGGGCTGGAGCACTGAAGCTTTCTTT.

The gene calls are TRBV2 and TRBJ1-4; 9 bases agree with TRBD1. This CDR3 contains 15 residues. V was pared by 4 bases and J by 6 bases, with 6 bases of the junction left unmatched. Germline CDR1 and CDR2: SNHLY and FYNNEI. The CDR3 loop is CASSGGQGLYEKLFF. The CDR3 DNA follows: TGTGCCAGCAGTGGGGGACAGGGTTTGTATGAAAAACTGTTTTTT. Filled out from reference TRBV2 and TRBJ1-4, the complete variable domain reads EPEVTQTPSHQVTQMGQEVILRCVPISNHLYFYWYRQILGQKVEFLVSFYNNEISEKSEIFDDQFSVERPDGSNFTLKIRSTKLEDSAMYFCASSGGQGLYEKLFFGSGTQLSVL.

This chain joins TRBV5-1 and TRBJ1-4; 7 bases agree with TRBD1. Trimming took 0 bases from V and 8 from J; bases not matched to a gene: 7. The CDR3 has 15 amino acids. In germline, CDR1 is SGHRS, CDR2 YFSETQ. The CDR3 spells CASSLEGQTSEKLFF. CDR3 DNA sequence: TGCGCCAGCAGCTTGGAGGGACAGACCTCCGAAAAACTGTTTTTT.

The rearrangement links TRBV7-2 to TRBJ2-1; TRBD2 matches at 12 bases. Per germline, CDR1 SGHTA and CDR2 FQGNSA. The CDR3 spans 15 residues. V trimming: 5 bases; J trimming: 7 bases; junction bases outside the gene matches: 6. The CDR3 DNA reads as TGTGCCAGCAGCCCGACTAGCGGGAGACCAAATGAGCAGTTCTTC. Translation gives CASSPTSGRPNEQFF.

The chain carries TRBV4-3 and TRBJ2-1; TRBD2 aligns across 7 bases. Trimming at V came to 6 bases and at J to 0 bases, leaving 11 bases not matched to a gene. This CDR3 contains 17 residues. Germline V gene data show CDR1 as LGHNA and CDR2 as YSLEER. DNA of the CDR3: TGCGCCAGCAGTCTATTCCGGGAGGCCAGCTCCTACAATGAGCAGTTCTTC. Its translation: CASSLFREASSYNEQFF.